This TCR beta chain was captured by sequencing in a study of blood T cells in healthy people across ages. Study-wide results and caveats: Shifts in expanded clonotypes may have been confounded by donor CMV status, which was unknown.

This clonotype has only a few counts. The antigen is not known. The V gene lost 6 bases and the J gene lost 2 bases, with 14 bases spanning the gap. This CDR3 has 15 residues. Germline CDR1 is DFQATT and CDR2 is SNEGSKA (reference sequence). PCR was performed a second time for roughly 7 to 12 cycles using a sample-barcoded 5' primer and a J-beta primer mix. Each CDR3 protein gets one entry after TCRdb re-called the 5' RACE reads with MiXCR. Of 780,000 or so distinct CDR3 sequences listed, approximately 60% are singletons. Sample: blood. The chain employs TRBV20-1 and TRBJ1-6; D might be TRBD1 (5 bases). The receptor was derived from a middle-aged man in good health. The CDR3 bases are TGCAGTGCCGACGGGACGGAGACCTATAATTCACCCCTCCACTTT. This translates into CSADGTETYNSPLHF.